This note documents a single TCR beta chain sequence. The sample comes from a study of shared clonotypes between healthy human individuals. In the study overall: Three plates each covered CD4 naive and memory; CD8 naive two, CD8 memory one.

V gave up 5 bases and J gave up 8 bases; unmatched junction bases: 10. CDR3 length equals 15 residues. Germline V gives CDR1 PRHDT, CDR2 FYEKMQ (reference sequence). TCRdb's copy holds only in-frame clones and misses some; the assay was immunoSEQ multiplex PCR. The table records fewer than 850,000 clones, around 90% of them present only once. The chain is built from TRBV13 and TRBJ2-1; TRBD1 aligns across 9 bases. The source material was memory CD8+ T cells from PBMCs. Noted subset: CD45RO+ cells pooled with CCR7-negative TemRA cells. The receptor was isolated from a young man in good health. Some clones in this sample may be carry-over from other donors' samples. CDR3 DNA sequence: TGTGCCAGCAGCCCCCCGGACAGGGGCCGACATGAGCAGTTCTTC. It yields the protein CASSPPDRGRHEQFF. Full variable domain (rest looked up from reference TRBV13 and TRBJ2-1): AAGVIQSPRHLIKEKRETATLKCYPIPRHDTVYWYQQGPGQDPQFLISFYEKMQSDKGSIPDRFSAQQFSDYHSELNMSSLELGDSALYFCASSPPDRGRHEQFFGPGTRLTVL.